The entry that follows covers one TCR beta chain sequence. Its antigen target is currently unknown. The input lacks base qualities; no much larger clone sits a single base away. The source of the sample is a study of identifying expanded T cells in peripheral blood (dated by TCRdb to the late 2010s). The study in broad terms: Four technical replicates, made by sequencing separate aliquots from the same pool of genomic DNA, were compared pairwise. Summary of the overall study and its limitations: Approximately 1.2 differentially abundant clones were flagged by the binomial model between technical replicates, whereas about 15 and 19 were flagged over approximately two weeks and four weeks, respectively. The authors expected that biological variance in healthy repertoires might rise further over much longer intervals, such as months to years. Variance in clone template counts between roughly 2-week samples significantly increased with total template count across all healthy donors. Across all healthy-donor time intervals, the beta-binomial model significantly cut both the number of clones called differentially abundant and the false-positive rate.

No immune events, such as infections, were documented for the healthy donors during the collection period. Healthy-donor blood repertoires served as a training cohort to calibrate time-dependent variance in a beta-binomial model of T-cell clone differential abundance. The training cohort was composed of around ten healthy donors, 3 female and 7 male. On average the donors were approximately 43 years old, and their ages spanned about 25 to 64 years. Whole blood was collected from each healthy donor at three time points spaced approximately 2 weeks apart and obtained from a commercial supplier. For immunosequencing, genomic DNA was extracted from whole blood that had not been sorted. CDR1 is given as SGHTA and CDR2 as FQGNSA, both from the germline V gene. Unmatched junction bases come to 8, with V trimmed by 3 bases and J by 10 bases. Counted from cysteine to phenylalanine, this CDR3 has 16 amino acids. Of the read, only the CDR3 DNA is kept; its 48 bases are in frame from base 1.

TCRbeta CDR3 regions were profiled by bias-controlled multiplex PCR amplification of genomic DNA with the immunoSEQ Assay. Turning to the authors' computational methods: To quantify the absolute abundance of each unique TCRbeta CDR3 region, the sequences were collapsed and filtered. Differential abundance was assessed using a binomial (Fisher-equivalent) model and a beta-binomial model in which time-dependent variance fitted from healthy donors was added. Clones with fewer than 5 combined templates were excluded, and clones with Benjamini-Hochberg FDR below 0.01 were called differentially abundant. Beta-binomial variance was modeled as a function of total template count across the two samples using the form v = (b*log(k)+a)^2. As stored in TCRdb, this immuneACCESS dataset retains in-frame rearrangements with V and J assigned. A fraction of the clones does not appear; measured against another copy, unresolved V genes explain less than half of the discrepancy, and the remainder lacks a known reason. Clonal size and the V and J genes are those of that table, whereas D and trimming came from the DNA. A total of tens of thousands of clones appear in this sample, 88% of them only once. The top ten constitute around 20% of the sample.

The rearrangement joined TRBV7-2 to TRBJ2-1; 14 bases in the junction line up with TRBD2. The clonotype originates from a person between 18 and 75 years old in good health. What was sequenced was blood. The DNA sequence is as follows: TGTGCCAGCAGCTTGGCCGGGACTAGCGGGGGACGGGAGCAGTTCTTC. Its amino acids are CASSLAGTSGGREQFF.